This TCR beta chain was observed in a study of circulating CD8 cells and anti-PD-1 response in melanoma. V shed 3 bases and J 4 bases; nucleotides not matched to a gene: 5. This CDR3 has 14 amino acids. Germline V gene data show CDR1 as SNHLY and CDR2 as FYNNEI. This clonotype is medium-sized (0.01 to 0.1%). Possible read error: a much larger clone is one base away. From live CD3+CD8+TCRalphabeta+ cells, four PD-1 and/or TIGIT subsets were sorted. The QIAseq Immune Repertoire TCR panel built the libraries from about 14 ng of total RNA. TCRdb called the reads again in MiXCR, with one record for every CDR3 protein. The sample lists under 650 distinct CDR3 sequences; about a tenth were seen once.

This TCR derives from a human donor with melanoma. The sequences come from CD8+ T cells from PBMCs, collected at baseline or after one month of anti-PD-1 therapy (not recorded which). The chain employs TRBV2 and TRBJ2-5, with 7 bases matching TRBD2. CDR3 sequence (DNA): TGTGCCAGCAGTGACTGTCCTAGCGGAGAGACCCAGTACTTC. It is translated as CASSDCPSGETQYF.